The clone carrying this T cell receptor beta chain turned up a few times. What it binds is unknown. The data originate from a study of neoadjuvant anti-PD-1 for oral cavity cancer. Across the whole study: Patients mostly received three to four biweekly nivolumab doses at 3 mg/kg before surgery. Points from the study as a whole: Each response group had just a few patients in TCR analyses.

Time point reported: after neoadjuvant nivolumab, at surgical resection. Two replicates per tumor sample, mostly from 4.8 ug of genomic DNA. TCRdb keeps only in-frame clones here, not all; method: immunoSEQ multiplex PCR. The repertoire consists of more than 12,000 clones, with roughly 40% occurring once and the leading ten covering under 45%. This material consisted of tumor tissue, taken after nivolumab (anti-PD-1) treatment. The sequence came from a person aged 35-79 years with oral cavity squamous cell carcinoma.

As DNA, the CDR3 is TGTGCCAGCAGCTTAGGTGTTGGGGGCTTCCCTGAAGCTTTCTTT. This gives the protein CASSLGVGGFPEAFF. The chain couples TRBV7-6 to TRBJ1-1, with D possibly being TRBD1 (6 bases). Trimming removed 1 base at V and 6 bases at J, with 15 bases between. Germline-derived CDR1 and CDR2 are SGHVS and FNYEAQ. The CDR3 is 15 residues long.